This T cell receptor (beta chain) was sequenced during a study of T cell repertoires in cytomegalovirus infection. About the research overall: The authors used CMV epitopes that were HLA-C-restricted (recently identified) and HLA-B-restricted (well studied). From public TCR beta signatures came an indication of both CMV infection and matching HLA type. Study conclusions and caveats: The ex vivo response was dominated by HLA-C-restricted CMV-specific TCR beta clonotypes. Summed frequency of public TCR beta families distinguished CMV carriers with the relevant HLA.

TCRdb called the reads again in MiXCR, with one record for every CDR3 protein. The sample lists hundreds of thousands of distinct CDR3 sequences, 33% seen once, with 17% in the top ten. On this clonotype: The antigen remains undetermined. An end of the junction differs from the germline gene, which may be a read error.

The CDR3 is 15 residues long. The TCR comes from a human donor in good health (CMV status not recorded). Some clones in this sample may be carry-over from other donors' samples. The starting material was cultured PBMCs, obtained from culture after CMV antigen stimulation. This sequence joins TRBV12-3 or TRBV12-4 and TRBJ1-2; tentative D call: TRBD1 (6 bases). This CDR3 is CARSLVPGEVYGYTF. Here the CDR3 DNA reads TGTGCCCGCAGTTTAGTTCCAGGGGAGGTCTATGGCTACACCTTC.